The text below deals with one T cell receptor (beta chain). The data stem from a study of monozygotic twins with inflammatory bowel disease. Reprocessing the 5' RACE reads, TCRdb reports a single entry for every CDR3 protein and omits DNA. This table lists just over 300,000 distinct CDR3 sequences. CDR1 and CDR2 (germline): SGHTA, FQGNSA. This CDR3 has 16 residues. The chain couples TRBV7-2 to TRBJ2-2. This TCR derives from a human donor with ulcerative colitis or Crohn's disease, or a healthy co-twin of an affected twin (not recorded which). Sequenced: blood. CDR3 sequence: CASSLIPGRNTGELFF.